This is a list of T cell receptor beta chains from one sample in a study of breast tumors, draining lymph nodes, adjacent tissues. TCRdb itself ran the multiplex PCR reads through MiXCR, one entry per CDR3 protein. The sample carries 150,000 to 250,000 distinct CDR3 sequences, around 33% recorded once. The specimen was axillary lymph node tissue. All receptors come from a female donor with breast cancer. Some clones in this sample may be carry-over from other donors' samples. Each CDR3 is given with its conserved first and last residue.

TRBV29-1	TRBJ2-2	CSAGTSGSQTGELFF
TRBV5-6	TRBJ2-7	CASSLIGDEQYF
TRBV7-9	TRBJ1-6	CASGLEGPLHF
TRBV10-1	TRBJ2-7	CASSDLRTYEQYF
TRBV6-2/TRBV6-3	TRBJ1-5	CASSYPVTGNQPQHF
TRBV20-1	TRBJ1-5	CSASSGNQPQHF
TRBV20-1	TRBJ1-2	CSASFSGGAYGYTF
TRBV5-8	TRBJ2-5	CASSPRSDRVMETQYF
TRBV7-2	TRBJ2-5	CASSVTFQETQYF
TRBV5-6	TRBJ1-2	CASSTTGGVYGYTF
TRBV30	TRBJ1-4	CAWSDGTPGREKLFF
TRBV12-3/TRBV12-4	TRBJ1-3	CASSLGASSGNTIYF
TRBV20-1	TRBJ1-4	CSAGWGRTTNEKLFF
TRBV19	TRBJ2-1	CASSIEAGTSYNEQFF
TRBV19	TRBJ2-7	CASSIAGGTAINPYEQYF
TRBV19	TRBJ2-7	CASSPTGSSYEQYF
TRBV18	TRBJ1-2	CASSSTDSNYGYTF
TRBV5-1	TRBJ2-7	CASSFGTGAYEQYF
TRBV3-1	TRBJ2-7	CASSQDSSGGMKYF
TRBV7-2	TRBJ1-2	CASSYRTGGYTF
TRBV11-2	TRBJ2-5	CASSLVRGARETQYF
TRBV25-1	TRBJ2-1	CASSEYKGSGGYNEQFF
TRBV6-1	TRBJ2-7	CASRAVGGSYEQYF
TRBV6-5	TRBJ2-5	CATTHPVGESQYF
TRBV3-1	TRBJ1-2	CASSQDYTPGVSYGYTF
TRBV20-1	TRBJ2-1	CSARDRGGTSYNEQFF
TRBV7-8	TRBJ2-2	CASKRGESNTGELFF
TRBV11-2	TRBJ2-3	CASSLDGGDDTQYF
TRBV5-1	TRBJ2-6	CASSPSSGGATVLTF
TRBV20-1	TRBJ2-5	CSARGGSNQPQYF
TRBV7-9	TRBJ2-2	CASSLGTGGHGGELFF
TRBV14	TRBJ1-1	CASSQDIDLNTEAFF
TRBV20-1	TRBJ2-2	CSAREQAEGFF
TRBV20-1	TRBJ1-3	CSAPRQNTIYF
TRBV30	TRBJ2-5	CAWSSIRGGETQYF
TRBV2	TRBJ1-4	CASRDQPGEKLFF
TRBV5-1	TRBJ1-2	CASSSNSWDSYFRGEWANYGYTF
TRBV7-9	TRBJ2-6	CASSFSISGANVLTF
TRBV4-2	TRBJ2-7	CASSQEGAGSYEQYF
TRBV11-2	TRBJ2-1	CASSFLGGAPNNEQFF
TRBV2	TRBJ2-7	CASQGNYEQYF
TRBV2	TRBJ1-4	CASSTGTGGEKLFF
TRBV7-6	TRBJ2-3	CASSLVRRSTDTQYF
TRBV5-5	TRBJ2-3	CASSLDGVGATDTQYF
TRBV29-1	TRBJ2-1	CSVDKGKIFNEQFF
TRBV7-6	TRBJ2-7	CASTQFDGSYEQYF
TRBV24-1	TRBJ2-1	CATSETGTGGNEQFF
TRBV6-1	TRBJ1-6	CASSEALSLSGDSPLHF
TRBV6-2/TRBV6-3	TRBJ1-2	CASSYTEGTNYGYTF
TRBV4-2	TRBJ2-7	CASSIGRGTSYEQYF
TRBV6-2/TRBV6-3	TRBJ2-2	CASDKERTGELFF
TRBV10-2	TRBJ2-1	CASRDLSGPSYNEQFF
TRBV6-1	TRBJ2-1	CASSEWGTGWDEQFF